The 18 T cell receptor beta chains presented below share a single source sample, sequenced in a study of T-cell memory formation after mild COVID-19. TCRdb redid the calling of the 5' RACE reads with MiXCR, one entry per CDR3 protein. This sample has around 340,000 distinct CDR3 sequences; roughly 13% occur once, and the top ten carry roughly 20%. The sample consisted of PBMCs or a T cell subset sorted from them (not recorded which). The origin of the receptors is a man younger than 35 who had mild COVID-19 (a few samples of this study predate the infection). Cell type and time point are not known.

The chain links TRBV28 to TRBJ1-4; TRBD1 agrees at 8 bases. The V and J ends lost 5 bases and 7 bases, in that order; junction bases with no gene match: 6. The CDR3 contains 14 residues. The germline V gene has CDR1 MDHEN and CDR2 SYDVKM. The CDR3 region is CASSTGGFSEKLFF. The CDR3 DNA reads TGTGCCAGCAGTACAGGGGGTTTCAGTGAAAAACTGTTTTTT. Filled out from reference TRBV28 and TRBJ1-4, the complete variable domain reads DVKVTQSSRYLVKRTGEKVFLECVQDMDHENMFWYRQDPGLGLRLIYFSYDVKMKEKGDIPEGYSVSREKKERFSLILESASTNQTSMYLCASSTGGFSEKLFFGSGTQLSVL.

The rearrangement uses TRBV3-1 and TRBJ2-7, with TRBD2 matching over 8 bases. The germline V gene has CDR1 LGHDT and CDR2 YNNKEL (reference sequence). Unmatched junction bases numbered 5, after V lost 1 base and J lost 6 bases. The CDR3 is 14 amino acids. CDR3 protein: CASSQGAGAFEQYV. CDR3 sequence (DNA): TGTGCCAGCAGCCAAGGAGCGGGGGCATTCGAGCAGTACGTC.

This clonotype showed up just a few times. V usage is TRBV20-1 and J usage is TRBJ2-7; possibly TRBD1 for D (6 bases). Germline assignment: CDR1 DFQATT and CDR2 SNEGSKA (reference sequence). The CDR3 is 9 amino acids. CDR3 protein: CRRGYEQYV. The DNA for the CDR3 is TGCAGGAGGGGGTACGAGCAGTACGTC.

The CDR3 sequence is CASSAGLGPLEAFF. The CDR3 nucleotides are TGTGCCAGCAGCGCCGGATTGGGGCCCCTGGAAGCTTTCTTT. The rearrangement links TRBV9 to TRBJ1-1, with D possibly matching TRBD1 (5 bases). CDR3 size: 14 residues. V lost 3 bases and J lost 8, with 17 bases in between. The germline CDR1 and CDR2 sequences are SGDLS and YYNGEE.

This clonotype was counted between two and nine times. In DNA form, the CDR3 reads TGTGCCAGCAGCAGTGCAACAGGGGGAAGAACTGAAGCTTTCTTT. This translates into CASSSATGGRTEAFF. This chain uses TRBV6-2 or TRBV6-3 with TRBJ1-1, with TRBD1 matching over 8 bases. J lost 5 bases, V lost 6 bases, and 11 bases had no gene match. The V gene's germline CDR1 is MNHEY and CDR2 SVGEGT. CDR3 length: 15 residues.

V usage is TRBV6-5 and J usage is TRBJ1-2, with D uncertain. V lost 0 bases and J 6 bases, leaving 14 bases between the germline ends. CDR1 is MNHEY, CDR2 SVGAGI, per germline. The CDR3 spans 15 residues. CDR3 in DNA: TGTGCCAGCAGTTACTCGAGGGAGTTCGTTAATGGCTACACCTTC. Encoded protein: CASSYSREFVNGYTF.

V and J are TRBV7-2 and TRBJ1-4; perhaps TRBD1 as D (5 bases). From germline, CDR1 is SGHTA and CDR2 FQGNSA. This CDR3 has 15 residues. The V gene lost 5 bases and the J gene lost 4 bases, with 14 bases spanning the gap. The CDR3 region is CASSASGTVNEKLFF. DNA for the CDR3: TGTGCCAGCAGCGCATCCGGGACTGTTAATGAAAAACTGTTTTTT.

This chain connects TRBV14 to TRBJ1-1, with D perhaps matching TRBD1 (6 bases). The CDR3 runs 17 residues. Trimming pared 5 bases from V and 4 bases from J, leaving 23 bases between. Germline lookup yields CDR1 SGHDN and CDR2 FVKESK. CDR3 region: CASSSIYEGGTGTEAFF. The CDR3 nucleotides read TGTGCCAGCAGCTCTATTTACGAAGGGGGGACGGGCACTGAAGCTTTCTTT.

This chain connects TRBV5-6 to TRBJ2-3, with TRBD1 matching over 7 bases. V dropped 0 bases and J dropped 0; count of bases not matched to a gene: 4. CDR3 length: 16 amino acids. Germline assignment: CDR1 SGHDT and CDR2 YYEEEE. The CDR3 DNA follows: TGTGCCAGCAGCTTGGTAGGGGGCCCCAGCACAGATACGCAGTATTTT. Protein sequence: CASSLVGGPSTDTQYF.

The V call is TRBV2, the J call TRBJ2-2; D gene uncertain. Germline V lookup: CDR1 SNHLY, CDR2 FYNNEI. V was cut by 5 bases and J by 2 bases, with 9 bases left in between. The CDR3 spans 14 residues. The DNA for the CDR3 is TGTGCCAGCAGTAGGAGTTATAACACCGGGGAGCTGTTTTTT. This gives the protein CASSRSYNTGELFF.

The chain couples TRBV5-1 to TRBJ2-3; 10 bases agree with TRBD2. With V trimmed by 3 bases and J by 5 bases, 3 bases remained unmatched. Looked up from germline, CDR1 is SGHRS and CDR2 is YFSETQ. This CDR3 has 14 amino acids. CDR3 sequence: CASSSSGGGDTQYF. CDR3 nucleotide sequence: TGCGCCAGCAGCTCTAGCGGGGGCGGAGATACGCAGTATTTT.

V is TRBV6-2 or TRBV6-3 and J is TRBJ1-4; the D gene is possibly TRBD1 (5 bases). Germline CDR1 is MNHEY and CDR2 is SVGEGT. CDR3 size: 14 residues. V was pared by 6 bases and J by 6 bases, with 14 bases between. CDR3 in amino acids: CASRRRGLYEKLFF. The CDR3 DNA reads as TGTGCCAGCAGACGGCGGGGACTTTATGAAAAACTGTTTTTT.

This rearrangement joins TRBV4-1 to TRBJ2-1; the match to TRBD1 covers 7 bases. V was clipped by 0 bases and J by 9 bases; unmatched bases: 8. The CDR3 sequence is 15 residues long. CDR1 is MGHRA, CDR2 YSYEKL, per germline. The CDR3 nucleotides are TGCGCCAGCAGCCAAGAGGGACAGTCGACAACTGAGCAGTTCTTC. It is translated as CASSQEGQSTTEQFF.

The genes are TRBV7-9 and TRBJ1-4; possible D gene TRBD1, 6 bases. CDR3 length: 19 amino acids. Germline V gene lookup returns CDR1 SEHNR and CDR2 FQNEAQ (reference sequence). Trimming shortened V by 0 bases and J by 0 bases, and 17 bases separated the two germline ends. CDR3 nucleotides: TGTGCCAGCAGCTTAGCGCCCCCAAGGACAGCTTCAACTAATGAAAAACTGTTTTTT. Translated: CASSLAPPRTASTNEKLFF.

This clonotype was seen a handful of times. This chain joins TRBV3-1 and TRBJ2-1, with D possibly matching TRBD2 (6 bases). Trimming shortened V by 2 bases and J by 12 bases, and 17 bases separated the two germline ends. Per the germline V gene, CDR1 is LGHDT and CDR2 is YNNKEL (reference sequence). The CDR3 has 14 amino acids. CDR3 nucleotide sequence: TGTGCCAGCAGCCAAATGCGGGGAAAAGGGGCGCAGTTCTTC. Encoded protein: CASSQMRGKGAQFF.

J is TRBJ2-1 and V is TRBV24-1, with D maybe TRBD2 (5 bases). V gave up 6 bases and J gave up 5 bases, with 19 bases separating them. The length of the CDR3 is 16 residues. The germline V gene encodes CDR1 KGHDR and CDR2 SFDVKD. CDR3 in DNA: TGTGCCACCAGTCCCCCAGAGGGAATAGGCCACAATGAGCAGTTCTTC. Protein product: CATSPPEGIGHNEQFF.

This clonotype occurred a few times. The chain joins TRBV11-2 to TRBJ1-2, with 10 positions matching TRBD1. Germline V CDR1 and CDR2: SGHAT, FQNNGV. V was clipped by 5 bases and J by 7 bases; unmatched bases: 10. This CDR3 is 15 amino acids long. The CDR3 sequence is CASSRGTGVMAGYTF. The CDR3 nucleotides read TGTGCCAGCAGCCGCGGGACAGGGGTTATGGCTGGCTACACCTTC.

This chain uses TRBV6-2 or TRBV6-3 with TRBJ2-1; D is unresolved. Germline CDR1 is MNHEY and CDR2 is SVGEGT. This CDR3 contains 14 residues. Between the trimmed V and J ends, which lost 2 bases and 7 bases, there was a span of 12 bases. The CDR3 coding sequence is TGTGCCAGCAGTTACGTTTGGTCGGAGAATGAGCAGTTCTTC. Its translation is CASSYVWSENEQFF.